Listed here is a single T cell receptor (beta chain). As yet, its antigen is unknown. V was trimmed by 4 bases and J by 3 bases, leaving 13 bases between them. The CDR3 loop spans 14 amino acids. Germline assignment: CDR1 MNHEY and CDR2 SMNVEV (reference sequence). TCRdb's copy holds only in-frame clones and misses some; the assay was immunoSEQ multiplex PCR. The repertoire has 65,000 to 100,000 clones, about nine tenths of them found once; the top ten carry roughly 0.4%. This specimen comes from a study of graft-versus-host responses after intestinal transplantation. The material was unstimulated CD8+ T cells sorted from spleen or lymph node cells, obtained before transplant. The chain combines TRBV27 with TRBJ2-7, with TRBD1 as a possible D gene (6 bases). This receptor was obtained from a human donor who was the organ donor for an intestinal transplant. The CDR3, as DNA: TGTGCCAGCAGTTGGTCTGGGGGCGGCTACGAGCAGTACTTC. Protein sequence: CASSWSGGGYEQYF.